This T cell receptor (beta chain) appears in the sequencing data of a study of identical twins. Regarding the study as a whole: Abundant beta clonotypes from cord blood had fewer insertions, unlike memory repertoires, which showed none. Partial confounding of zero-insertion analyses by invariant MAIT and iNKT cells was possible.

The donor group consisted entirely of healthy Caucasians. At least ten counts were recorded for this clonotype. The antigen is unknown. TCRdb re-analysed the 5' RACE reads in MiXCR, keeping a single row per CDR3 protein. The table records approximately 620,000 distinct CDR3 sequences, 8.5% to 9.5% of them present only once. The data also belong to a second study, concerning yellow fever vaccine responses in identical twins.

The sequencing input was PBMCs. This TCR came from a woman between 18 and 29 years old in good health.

The CDR3 region is CASSYGVEETQYF. The CDR3 DNA reads as TGTGCCAGCAGTTACGGCGTGGAAGAGACCCAGTACTTC. This chain uses TRBV6-2 or TRBV6-3 with TRBJ2-5; D is uncertain. V shed 2 bases and J shed 3 bases, with 7 bases lying between them. This CDR3 contains 13 residues. CDR1 is MNHEY, CDR2 SVGEGT, per germline.